This record looks at one T cell receptor (beta chain) sequence and its context. Repertoires were generated with immunoSEQ multiplex PCR, while TCRdb's copy carries only in-frame clones and drops some. The table includes 15,000 to 20,000 clones, 82% detected once. The data derive from a study of blood T cell repertoires in COVID-19. At the level of the study: Acute and convalescent COVID-19 samples came from the United States, Italy and Spain. T cells, B-cell-depleted T cells, or PBMCs provided the cDNA or gDNA that served as material.

With 7 bases removed from V and 6 bases from J, the gap between germline ends came to 14 bases. The CDR3 has 13 amino acids. Germline V gene lookup returns CDR1 SGHTA and CDR2 FQGNSA. This clonotype was sampled from an elderly man with active COVID-19. Source material: peripheral blood. The V gene is TRBV7-2, the J gene TRBJ2-3; D gene uncertain. The CDR3 bases are TGTGCCAGCACCACAAGCGAGTGGGATACGCAGTATTTT. As protein: CASTTSEWDTQYF.